Below are 27 T cell receptor beta chains sequenced from a single sample in a study of CD8+ T cells in alopecia areata. RNA extraction was followed by reverse transcription into cDNA, which acted as the sequencing template. Assay used: immunoSEQ multiplex PCR; TCRdb lists only in-frame clones, some missing. Of roughly 150,000 clones in the sample, 45% to 60% were seen once. Sequencing was performed on CD4+ T cells sorted from blood. The receptors were gathered from a human donor in good health.

The V call is TRBV19, the J call TRBJ1-2; D is unresolved. The V gene lost 3 bases and the J gene lost 7 bases, with 12 bases spanning the gap. This CDR3 spans 13 amino acids. Germline loops: CDR1 LNHDA, CDR2 SQIVND (reference sequence). The CDR3 protein is CASSIQPLVGYTF. The CDR3, as DNA: TGTGCCAGTAGTATTCAGCCACTGGTTGGCTACACCTTC.

The chain uses TRBV4-1 and TRBJ2-1, with TRBD2 identical over 9 bases. Unmatched junction bases numbered 8, after V lost 0 bases and J lost 5 bases. CDR3 length equals 17 residues. Germline V gene lookup returns CDR1 MGHRA and CDR2 YSYEKL. The CDR3 loop is CASSQDQRREGHNEQFF. CDR3 DNA: TGCGCCAGCAGCCAAGACCAGCGGCGGGAGGGCCACAATGAGCAGTTCTTC.

This clone turned up a few times. In DNA, the CDR3 is TGCGCCAGCAGCCACCCCGTTGTGAGGGGGACTACAGATACGCAGTATTTT. Amino acids: CASSHPVVRGTTDTQYF. The chain has TRBV4-3 and TRBJ2-3; D may correspond to TRBD1 or TRBD2 (6 bases each). Trimming left V 3 bases short and J 3 bases short, with 19 bases between. The germline V gene encodes CDR1 LGHNA and CDR2 YSLEER. This CDR3 is built from 17 residues.

V and J are TRBV7-2 and TRBJ2-7; 7 bases line up with TRBD1. CDR3 length equals 12 residues. Germline V gene sequence: CDR1 SGHTA, CDR2 FQGNSA. Germline trimming cut 5 bases from V and 12 bases from J; bases unmatched to any gene: 10. CDR3 region: CASSTRDSLRYF. The CDR3 DNA follows: TGTGCCAGCAGCACCCGGGACAGCCTTAGGTACTTC.

The genes are TRBV9 and TRBJ1-5; 7 nucleotides align to TRBD1. Germline trimming cut 0 bases from V and 4 bases from J; bases unmatched to any gene: 4. The CDR3 runs 15 residues. Germline V gives CDR1 SGDLS, CDR2 YYNGEE. The CDR3 spells CASSVGMTGNQPQHF. The DNA for the CDR3 is TGTGCCAGCAGCGTAGGGATGACAGGGAATCAGCCCCAGCATTTT.

This rearrangement joins TRBV15 to TRBJ1-5; a weak D match, TRBD1 (5 bases). The ends were cut back, 4 bases at V and 4 bases at J, with 17 bases in the middle. CDR3 length: 16 residues. Looked up from germline, CDR1 is LNHNV and CDR2 is YYDKDF (reference sequence). The CDR3 DNA follows: TGTGCCACCAGCACTGTGATCGGGGCGAGGAATCAGCCCCAGCATTTT. This encodes CATSTVIGARNQPQHF.

The chain uses TRBV2 and TRBJ2-5; D tentatively fits TRBD1 or TRBD2 (6 bases each). The germline V gene encodes CDR1 SNHLY and CDR2 FYNNEI. Trimming left V 7 bases short and J 4 bases short, with 13 bases between. This CDR3 contains 13 residues. The CDR3 DNA is TGTGCCAGCACTATGGGGGGCCCAGAGACCCAGTACTTC. This encodes CASTMGGPETQYF.

On this clone: The sample holds other DNA sequences that translate to the same CDR3. J is TRBJ2-6 and V is TRBV19; unclear D gene. The CDR3 is 13 amino acids. Trimming took off 6 bases at V and 1 base at J, with 4 bases between the two ends. Germline loops: CDR1 LNHDA, CDR2 SQIVND (reference sequence). The chain's CDR3 is CASRGSGANVLTF. CDR3 DNA sequence: TGTGCCAGTAGAGGATCTGGGGCCAACGTCCTGACTTTC.

The genes are TRBV30 and TRBJ2-5; no reliable D call. The germline V and J ends were trimmed by 0 bases and 5 bases, with 13 bases remaining between them. CDR3 length: 14 amino acids. Germline V CDR1 and CDR2: GTSNPN, SVGIG (reference sequence). The CDR3 region has the DNA TGTGCCTGGAGTGTATTTTCCGGCTGGGAGACCCAGTACTTC. As protein: CAWSVFSGWETQYF.

The chain employs TRBV5-4 and TRBJ2-5; tentatively, D is TRBD2 (6 bases). V lost 5 bases and J 5 bases, leaving 19 bases between the germline ends. The CDR3 is 15 amino acids. CDR1 SGHNT and CDR2 YYREEE come from the germline V gene (reference sequence). The CDR3 protein is CASSPGRRGLETQYF. The CDR3 DNA reads TGTGCCAGCAGTCCAGGGAGGAGAGGGCTGGAGACCCAGTACTTC.

Points on this clone: Other DNA variants within this sample encode the same CDR3. The chain employs TRBV29-1 and TRBJ2-7; unclear D gene. This CDR3 has 12 amino acids. CDR1 is SQVTM and CDR2 is ANQGSEA in the germline V gene. The V gene lost 3 bases and the J gene lost 2 bases, with 8 bases spanning the gap. In DNA form, the CDR3 reads TGCAGCGTTGAGGCAGGTCCCTACGAGCAGTACTTC. It encodes CSVEAGPYEQYF.

The chain joins TRBV29-1 to TRBJ2-7; D may correspond to TRBD1 or TRBD2 (5 bases each). V was clipped by 1 base and J by 0 bases, with 13 bases between them. CDR3 size: 15 residues. The V gene's germline CDR1 is SQVTM and CDR2 ANQGSEA. The CDR3: CSVEGSPGSSYEQYF. The CDR3 DNA sequence: TGCAGCGTTGAAGGGTCGCCAGGGAGCTCCTACGAGCAGTACTTC.

The chain recombines TRBV5-1 with TRBJ2-4, with D hard to call. The CDR3 is 18 residues long. V lost 0 bases and J 2 bases, leaving 18 bases between the germline ends. CDR1 is SGHRS, CDR2 YFSETQ, per germline. The CDR3 region has the DNA TGCGCCAGCAGCTTGGCCTCCTCCCCTCTAGGGACCAAAAACATTCAGTACTTC. Translated: CASSLASSPLGTKNIQYF.

This clone was counted a few times. J is TRBJ2-5 and V is TRBV7-6; 8 nucleotides line up with TRBD2. Germline V CDR1 and CDR2: SGHVS, FNYEAQ. V trimming: 1 base; J trimming: 5 bases; junction bases outside the gene matches: 6. This CDR3 is 15 amino acids long. CDR3: CASSLGNSGTETQYF. In DNA form, the CDR3 reads TGTGCCAGCAGCTTAGGGAATAGCGGGACGGAGACCCAGTACTTC.

This clone was seen more than once but under ten times. The V gene is TRBV29-1, the J gene TRBJ2-1; 8 nucleotides agree with TRBD2. V trimming: 2 bases; J trimming: 4 bases; junction bases outside the gene matches: 4. This CDR3 has 14 amino acids. CDR1 is SQVTM and CDR2 is ANQGSEA in the germline V gene. CDR3 sequence: CSVERLAGYNEQFF. For the CDR3, the DNA is TGCAGCGTTGAACGTCTAGCGGGTTACAATGAGCAGTTCTTC.

The rearrangement uses TRBV15 and TRBJ2-1; no clear D gene. CDR1 and CDR2 (germline): LNHNV, YYDKDF (reference sequence). V was cut by 0 bases and J by 9 bases, with 9 bases left in between. The CDR3 extends over 13 amino acids. The CDR3 DNA is TGTGCCACCAGCAGAGAACCGTCTGTTGAGCAGTTCTTC. This translates into CATSREPSVEQFF.

This chain links TRBV5-6 with TRBJ1-2; D may be TRBD1 (5 bases). Germline loops: CDR1 SGHDT, CDR2 YYEEEE. Trimming removed 3 bases at V and 6 bases at J, with 6 bases between. The CDR3 is made up of 11 amino acids. The DNA of the CDR3 is TGTGCCAGCAGCTCGACAGATGGCTACACCTTC. This gives the protein CASSSTDGYTF.

This clone has only a few counts. J is TRBJ2-3 and V is TRBV7-3, with 9 bases lining up with TRBD2. J lost 4 bases, V lost 1 base, and 6 bases had no gene match. This CDR3 has 16 residues. Germline V lookup: CDR1 SGHTA, CDR2 FQGTGA. For the CDR3, the DNA is TGTGCCAGCAGCTTAATAGCGGGAGTTAATGCAGATACGCAGTATTTT. This gives the protein CASSLIAGVNADTQYF.

This chain links TRBV10-3 with TRBJ2-3, with D unclear. Trimming cost V 6 bases and J 2 bases, with 12 bases left between them. CDR1 is ENHRY and CDR2 is SYGVKD in the germline V gene. The CDR3 is made up of 14 amino acids. CDR3 DNA: TGTGCCATCAGCTTAGCTGATACCACAGATACGCAGTATTTT. Protein sequence: CAISLADTTDTQYF.

Ten or more counts support this clone. As DNA, the CDR3 is TGTGCCAGCAGCCTAACTAGCGGGTGGAACAATGAGCAGTTCTTC. This translates into CASSLTSGWNNEQFF. The rearrangement joins TRBV7-7 to TRBJ2-1, with 9 bases lining up with TRBD2. With V trimmed by 5 bases and J by 5 bases, 7 bases remained unmatched. The CDR3 length is 15 residues. Germline V gives CDR1 SSHAT, CDR2 FNYEAQ (reference sequence).

The chain couples TRBV30 to TRBJ2-1; TRBD1 is a possible D gene (7 bases). The germline V gene has CDR1 GTSNPN and CDR2 SVGIG (reference sequence). The CDR3 extends over 17 amino acids. Between the trimmed V and J ends, which lost 0 bases and 7 bases, there was a span of 22 bases. The CDR3 reads CAWSVGYGGQGENEQFF. DNA for the CDR3: TGTGCCTGGAGTGTAGGTTACGGGGGCCAGGGGGAAAATGAGCAGTTCTTC.

V gene TRBV29-1 combines with J gene TRBJ2-5; D gene uncertain. V lost 5 bases and J lost 2, with 12 bases in between. This CDR3 contains 13 residues. Germline loops: CDR1 SQVTM, CDR2 ANQGSEA. CDR3 in DNA: TGCAGCGTTTCGACAAGTGCTCAAGAGACCCAGTACTTC. This gives the protein CSVSTSAQETQYF.

The chain carries TRBV29-1 and TRBJ2-3, with 8 bases fitting TRBD2. With V trimmed by 7 bases and J by 4 bases, 13 bases remained unmatched. The CDR3 is 15 amino acids. Germline V gene sequence: CDR1 SQVTM, CDR2 ANQGSEA. DNA of the CDR3: TGCAGCGCGAGAATGAGCGGGAGTAACCCAGATACGCAGTATTTT. Protein: CSARMSGSNPDTQYF.

Only a few counts were recorded for this clone. The V and J genes are TRBV25-1 and TRBJ2-7; D gene ambiguous. The CDR3 length is 15 residues. Germline assignment: CDR1 MGHDK and CDR2 SYGVNS. V shed 7 bases and J shed 0 bases, with 16 bases lying between them. The CDR3 region has the DNA TGTGCCAGCATGGATCCGTCCCGGAGCTCCTACGAGCAGTACTTC. Residues: CASMDPSRSSYEQYF.

The gene calls are TRBV2 and TRBJ2-1; D is perhaps TRBD2 (5 bases). Trimming pared 3 bases from V and 5 bases from J, leaving 20 bases between. Per germline, CDR1 SNHLY and CDR2 FYNNEI. There are 17 residues in the CDR3. The CDR3 DNA reads as TGTGCCAGCAGTGAGGGGAGTTGGCAGACTCGGCACAATGAGCAGTTCTTC. Translating gives CASSEGSWQTRHNEQFF.

The V gene is TRBV5-1, the J gene TRBJ2-5, with 7 nucleotides matching TRBD2. This CDR3 is 15 amino acids long. The junction had 4 bases not matched to a gene; V was cut back by 0 bases and J by 2 bases. Germline V lookup: CDR1 SGHRS, CDR2 YFSETQ. CDR3 sequence (DNA): TGCGCCAGCAGCTTGGCGCAGGGAGGGCAAGAGACCCAGTACTTC. Translating it yields CASSLAQGGQETQYF.

This chain connects TRBV30 to TRBJ1-1; D is unresolved. The germline V gene encodes CDR1 GTSNPN and CDR2 SVGIG (reference sequence). The V and J ends lost 4 bases and 1 base respectively, with 7 bases between them. The CDR3 loop spans 12 amino acids. The CDR3 DNA reads as TGTGCCTGGACACGGACGAACACTGAAGCTTTCTTT. Protein: CAWTRTNTEAFF.